These 3 T cell receptor beta chains came from one sample sequenced in a study of T cells and copy number aberrations in small-cell lung cancer. TCRdb's copy holds only in-frame clones and misses some; the assay was immunoSEQ multiplex PCR. The profile shows more than 2,000 clones, 82% of them singletons. The sequenced sample was normal tissue next to the tumor. Every receptor here comes from a woman aged 45-65 years with small cell lung cancer.

This chain connects TRBV18 to TRBJ2-2; unclear D gene. The V and J ends lost 5 bases and 1 base respectively, with 11 bases between them. The CDR3 runs to 15 residues. The germline V gene encodes CDR1 KGHSH and CDR2 LQKENI. The CDR3 loop reads CASSSAVRNTGELFF. The CDR3 region has the DNA TGTGCCAGCTCATCCGCCGTCCGGAACACCGGGGAGCTGTTTTTT.

The rearrangement joins TRBV6-1 to TRBJ2-6; 7 positions agree with TRBD2. Trimming cost V 3 bases and J 4 bases; bases outside gene matches: 6. The CDR3 loop spans 16 amino acids. The germline CDR1 and CDR2 sequences are MNHNS and SASEGT. The CDR3 reads CASSDGRATGANVLTF. The CDR3, as DNA: TGTGCCAGCAGTGATGGGAGGGCAACCGGGGCCAACGTCCTGACTTTC.

V is TRBV30 and J is TRBJ1-1; no definite D call. CDR1 is GTSNPN, CDR2 SVGIG, per germline (reference sequence). The CDR3 spans 13 residues. V was clipped by 2 bases and J by 3 bases, with 10 bases between them. DNA for the CDR3: TGTGCCTGGAGTCTACAGAGACACACTGAAGCTTTCTTT. It translates to CAWSLQRHTEAFF.